Each of the 8 T cell receptor beta chains below was sequenced from the same sample in a study of CD8+ T cells in alopecia areata. The authors extracted RNA and reverse transcribed it into cDNA as the sequencing template. Sequencing used immunoSEQ multiplex PCR; TCRdb keeps in-frame clones, though not all of them. The sample has 150,000 or so clones, roughly 44% seen once. The sequenced material came from CD4+ T cells sorted from blood. These receptors originate from a human donor with alopecia areata.

This rearrangement joins TRBV5-1 to TRBJ2-7; unclear D gene. The germline V and J ends were trimmed by 3 bases and 7 bases, with 8 bases remaining between them. In germline, CDR1 is SGHRS, CDR2 YFSETQ. This CDR3 is 11 amino acids long. CDR3 coding DNA: TGCGCCAGCAGCTGGGAACGGGAGCAGTACTTC. This encodes CASSWEREQYF.

The CDR3 DNA sequence: TGTGCCAGCAGTTACTACGACCGGAATACGCAGTATTTT. It is translated as CASSYYDRNTQYF. This chain links TRBV6-5 with TRBJ2-3, with no clear D. Trimming took off 1 base at V and 7 bases at J, with 9 bases between the two ends. The CDR3 extends over 13 amino acids. Germline V gives CDR1 MNHEY, CDR2 SVGAGI.

The chain uses TRBV2 and TRBJ2-1; 8 bases line up with TRBD2. This CDR3 spans 15 amino acids. The ends lost 6 bases at V and 6 bases at J; junction bases unmatched: 10. The V gene's germline CDR1 is SNHLY and CDR2 FYNNEI. CDR3 sequence: CASRPSLLAVNEQFF. The CDR3, as DNA: TGTGCCAGCAGGCCCTCCTTACTAGCGGTCAATGAGCAGTTCTTC.

The CDR3 loop is CASSELGTNDNEQFF. The DNA for the CDR3 is TGTGCCAGCAGTGAATTAGGGACCAATGACAATGAGCAGTTCTTC. V gene TRBV25-1 combines with J gene TRBJ2-1, with D perhaps matching TRBD1 or TRBD2 (5 bases each). V was pared by 1 base and J by 5 bases, with 12 bases between. The CDR3 consists of 15 residues. Germline-derived CDR1 and CDR2 are MGHDK and SYGVNS.

The chain combines TRBV29-1 with TRBJ2-7, with D possibly TRBD2 on 6 matching bases. V shed 7 bases and J shed 7 bases, with 14 bases lying between them. This CDR3 is built from 11 residues. Per germline, CDR1 SQVTM and CDR2 ANQGSEA. CDR3: CSAAGPREQYF. The CDR3 DNA reads TGCAGCGCCGCGGGACCGCGGGAGCAGTACTTC.

The chain links TRBV7-9 to TRBJ2-7, with D uncertain. The CDR3 is made up of 11 amino acids. V lost 5 bases and J lost 4, with 6 bases in between. CDR1 is SEHNR and CDR2 is FQNEAQ in the germline V gene (reference sequence). Written as DNA, the CDR3 is TGTGCCAGCAGCAACCTTTACGAGCAGTACTTC. Its protein is CASSNLYEQYF.

The CDR3: CATQGARETQYF. The CDR3 DNA reads as TGTGCCACTCAGGGGGCGCGGGAGACCCAGTACTTC. The V and J genes are TRBV19 and TRBJ2-5; 8 bases are a match to TRBD1. The CDR3 has 12 residues. Trimming cost V 10 bases and J 5 bases; bases outside gene matches: 6. The germline V gene has CDR1 LNHDA and CDR2 SQIVND (reference sequence).

The chain recombines TRBV5-1 with TRBJ2-1; 12 positions match TRBD2. The germline gives CDR1 SGHRS, CDR2 YFSETQ. Trimming cost V 0 bases and J 5 bases; bases outside gene matches: 3. This CDR3 has 16 residues. The CDR3 spells CASSLALAGGDNEQFF. Written as DNA, the CDR3 is TGCGCCAGCAGCTTGGCTCTAGCGGGAGGGGACAATGAGCAGTTCTTC.